These 10 T cell receptor beta chains were all obtained from the same sample, sequenced in a study of beta chain features in type 1 diabetes (dated by TCRdb to 2016 to 2018). General findings and caveats noted by the study authors: A moderate but significant shortening of TCRB CDR3 length was observed in type 1 diabetes patients in all four CD4+ subsets.

The protocol used for the library was the immunoSEQ multiplex PCR assay. All of the isolated RNA was reverse transcribed with the High Capacity cDNA Reverse Transcription Kit, so expressed TCRB transcripts were sequenced. TCRdb retrieved this table from immuneACCESS and kept in-frame rearrangements only. Not all clones are present; in checked studies, unresolved V genes account for under half, and no reason is known for the remainder. The table for this sample lists around 180,000 clones; 7.8% of them were counted only once. About 0.95% of the sample belongs to the ten largest clones. These TCRs' antigens remain unknown. Sequencing was performed on central memory CD4+ T cells from blood. These receptors came from a woman aged 40 to 49 with type 1 diabetes.

In this sample, this clone turned up a few times. This chain uses TRBV2 with TRBJ1-1; 7 nucleotides agree with TRBD1. V was pared by 6 bases and J by 2 bases, with 6 bases of the junction left unmatched. This CDR3 comprises 14 residues. Germline V gives CDR1 SNHLY, CDR2 FYNNEI. The CDR3 DNA is TGTGCCAGCAGCCTACAGGGGACTAACACTGAAGCTTTCTTT. Translated, it gives CASSLQGTNTEAFF.

The chain couples TRBV9 to TRBJ2-1, with 7 bases identical to TRBD1. Germline V gene sequence: CDR1 SGDLS, CDR2 YYNGEE. The CDR3 has 15 amino acids. The J segment lost 6 bases and the V segment lost 4 bases, leaving 10 bases of the junction unmatched. Written as DNA, the CDR3 is TGTGCCAGCAGCCTCCTAGGGGGACAGTTCAATGAGCAGTTCTTC. Protein: CASSLLGGQFNEQFF.

This chain connects TRBV2 to TRBJ2-2; 10 bases are a match to TRBD1. The CDR3 totals 16 residues. J gave up 4 bases and V 7 bases, and 9 bases lay outside the gene matches. Germline lookup yields CDR1 SNHLY and CDR2 FYNNEI. In DNA, the CDR3 is TGTGCCAGCAAGGACAGGGGGGGGATTAGCACCGGGGAGCTGTTTTTT. This encodes CASKDRGGISTGELFF. The full variable domain, in which reference TRBV2 and TRBJ2-2 provide the parts outside the CDR3, is EPEVTQTPSHQVTQMGQEVILRCVPISNHLYFYWYRQILGQKVEFLVSFYNNEISEKSEIFDDQFSVERPDGSNFTLKIRSTKLEDSAMYFCASKDRGGISTGELFFGEGSRLTVL.

The chain employs TRBV2 and TRBJ2-7; 8 bases align to TRBD1. Germline lookup yields CDR1 SNHLY and CDR2 FYNNEI. The V gene end was trimmed by 7 bases and the J gene end by 5 bases; junction bases not matched to a gene: 10. This CDR3 is built from 14 residues. The CDR3 region has the DNA TGTGCCAGCATTAACGGCAGGGGGCAGGACGAGCAGTACTTC. It translates to CASINGRGQDEQYF.

This chain links TRBV14 with TRBJ1-1; D remains ambiguous. There are 12 residues in the CDR3. Trimming cost V 4 bases and J 8 bases, with 11 bases left between them. Germline V gene lookup returns CDR1 SGHDN and CDR2 FVKESK. CDR3 in amino acids: CASSRGGSEAFF. The CDR3 bases are TGTGCCAGCAGCCGCGGTGGGTCCGAAGCTTTCTTT.

This clone was seen at least ten times. The chain combines TRBV11-1 with TRBJ1-5; no clear D. There are 13 residues in the CDR3. Germline V CDR1 and CDR2: SGHAT, FQDESV (reference sequence). The germline V and J ends were trimmed by 3 bases and 8 bases, with 11 bases remaining between them. In nucleotides, the CDR3 is TGTGCCAGCAGCTTCGGAGCCGGAGAGCCCCAGCATTTT. Encoded protein: CASSFGAGEPQHF.

The rearrangement joins TRBV14 to TRBJ1-2, with a tentative D call TRBD1 (6 bases). The germline gives CDR1 SGHDN, CDR2 FVKESK. The CDR3 runs to 15 residues. Between the trimmed V and J ends, which lost 2 bases and 0 bases, there was a span of 10 bases. This CDR3 is CASSQRDKTNYGYTF. Here the CDR3 DNA reads TGTGCCAGCAGCCAACGGGACAAAACTAACTATGGCTACACCTTC.

This clone was detected many times. The chain carries TRBV28 and TRBJ2-5; no clear D gene. V was clipped by 2 bases and J by 0 bases, with 10 bases between them. CDR3 length equals 15 residues. The germline V gene has CDR1 MDHEN and CDR2 SYDVKM. CDR3 sequence: CASSLNSPYQETQYF. DNA for the CDR3: TGTGCCAGCAGTTTAAACTCTCCGTACCAAGAGACCCAGTACTTC.

This clone was recorded a few times. The CDR3 reads CASSLFDNEQFF. The CDR3 DNA reads TGTGCCAGCAGCTTATTCGACAATGAGCAGTTCTTC. The chain combines TRBV11-1 with TRBJ2-1; no reliable D call. V shed 2 bases and J shed 5 bases, with 4 bases lying between them. The CDR3 runs to 12 residues. CDR1 and CDR2 from the germline V gene are SGHAT and FQDESV (reference sequence).

The chain links TRBV28 to TRBJ1-4, with 8 bases matching TRBD1. Germline V CDR1 and CDR2: MDHEN, SYDVKM. The CDR3 runs to 15 residues. The trim removed 5 bases at V and 8 bases at J, leaving 10 bases unmatched. The CDR3 DNA follows: TGTGCCAGCAGTCGAACAGGGGGGCGTGGGGAAAAACTGTTTTTT. Translated, it gives CASSRTGGRGEKLFF.